This T cell receptor beta chain appears in the sequencing data of a study of shared clonotypes between healthy human individuals. Into CD45RA+ naive and CD45RA-negative memory subsets, the CD4+ cells were split. The CDR3 loop spans 14 amino acids. The V end was cut by 0 bases, the J end by 0 bases, with 6 bases between. From germline, CDR1 is SGHKS and CDR2 YYEKEE (reference sequence). The data were produced by immunoSEQ multiplex PCR, yet TCRdb's version contains in-frame clones alone and is incomplete. Of some 1 million clones listed, approximately 68% are singletons. This TCR was recovered from a man aged 18 to 30 in good health. The sequenced sample consisted of memory CD4+ T cells sorted from blood. Subset reported: CD45RA-negative fraction. This chain joins TRBV5-5 and TRBJ2-5; D gene uncertain. CDR3 protein: CASSLEGHQETQYF. For the CDR3, the DNA is TGTGCCAGCAGCTTGGAAGGTCACCAAGAGACCCAGTACTTC.